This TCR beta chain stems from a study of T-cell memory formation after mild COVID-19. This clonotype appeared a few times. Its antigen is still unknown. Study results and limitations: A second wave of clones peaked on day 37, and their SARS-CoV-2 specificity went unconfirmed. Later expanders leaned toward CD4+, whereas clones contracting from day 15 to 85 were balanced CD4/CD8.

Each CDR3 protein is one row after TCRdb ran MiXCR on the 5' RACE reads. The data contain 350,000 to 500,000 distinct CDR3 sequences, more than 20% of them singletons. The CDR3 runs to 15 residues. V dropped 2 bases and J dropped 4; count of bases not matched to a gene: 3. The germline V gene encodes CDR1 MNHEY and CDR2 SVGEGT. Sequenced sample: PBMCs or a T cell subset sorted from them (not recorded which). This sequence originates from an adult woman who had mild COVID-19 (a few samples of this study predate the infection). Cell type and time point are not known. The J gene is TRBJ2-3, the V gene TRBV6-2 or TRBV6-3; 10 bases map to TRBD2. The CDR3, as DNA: TGTGCCAGCAGTTACGGGCTAGCGGGAGCAGATACGCAGTATTTT. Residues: CASSYGLAGADTQYF.